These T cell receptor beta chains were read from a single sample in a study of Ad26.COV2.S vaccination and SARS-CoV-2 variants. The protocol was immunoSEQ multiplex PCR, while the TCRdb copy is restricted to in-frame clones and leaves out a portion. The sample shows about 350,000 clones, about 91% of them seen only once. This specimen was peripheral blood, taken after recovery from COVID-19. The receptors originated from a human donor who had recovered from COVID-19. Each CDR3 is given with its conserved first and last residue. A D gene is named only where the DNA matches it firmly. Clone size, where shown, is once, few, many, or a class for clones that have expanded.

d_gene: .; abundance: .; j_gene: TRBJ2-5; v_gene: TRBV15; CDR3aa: CATSRFRPLQETQYF; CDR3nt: TGTGCCACCAGCAGATTTCGTCCACTCCAAGAGACCCAGTACTTC
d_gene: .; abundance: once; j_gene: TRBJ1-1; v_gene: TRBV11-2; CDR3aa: CASSPRVTATEAFF; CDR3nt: TGTGCCAGCAGCCCTAGAGTCACAGCCACTGAAGCTTTCTTT
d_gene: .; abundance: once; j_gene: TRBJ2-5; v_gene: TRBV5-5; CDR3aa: CASSFRAPKGGETQYF; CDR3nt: TGTGCCAGCAGCTTTCGGGCGCCGAAAGGAGGGGAGACCCAGTACTTC
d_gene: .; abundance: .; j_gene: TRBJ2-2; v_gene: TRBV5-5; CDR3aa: CASSPTAATSHGELFF; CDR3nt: TGTGCCAGCAGCCCGACCGCGGCAACCTCCCACGGGGAGCTGTTTTTT
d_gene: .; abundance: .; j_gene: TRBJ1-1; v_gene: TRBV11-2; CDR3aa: CASSLGRGRGTEAFF; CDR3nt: TGTGCCAGCAGCTTAGGCCGGGGGCGAGGGACTGAAGCTTTCTTT
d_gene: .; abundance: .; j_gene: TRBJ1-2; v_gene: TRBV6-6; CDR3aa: CASSYGASGYTF; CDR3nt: TGTGCCAGCAGTTACGGGGCCAGCGGCTACACCTTC
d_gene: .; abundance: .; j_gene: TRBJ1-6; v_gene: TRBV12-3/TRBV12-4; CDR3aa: CASGAGRNSPLHF; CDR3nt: TGTGCCAGCGGGGCCGGTAGGAATTCACCCCTCCACTTT
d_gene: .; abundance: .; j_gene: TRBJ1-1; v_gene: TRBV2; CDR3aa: CASSELRGTEAFF; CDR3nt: TGTGCCAGCAGTGAACTTAGGGGTACTGAAGCTTTCTTT
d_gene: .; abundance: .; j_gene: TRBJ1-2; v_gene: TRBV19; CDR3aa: CASSTPKWTESHPYYGYTF; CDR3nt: TGTGCCAGTAGTACCCCAAAGTGGACAGAGTCGCACCCGTACTATGGCTACACCTTC
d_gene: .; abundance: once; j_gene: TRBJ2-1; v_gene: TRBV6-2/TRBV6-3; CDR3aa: CASSGEWDSYNEQFF; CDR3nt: TGTGCCAGCAGTGGGGAGTGGGACTCCTACAATGAGCAGTTCTTC
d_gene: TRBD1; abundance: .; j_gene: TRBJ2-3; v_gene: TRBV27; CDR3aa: CASSRNRGTSTDTQYF; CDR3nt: TGTGCCAGCAGCCGCAACAGGGGAACTAGCACAGATACGCAGTATTTT